This T cell receptor (beta chain) was found in a study of blood T cell repertoires in COVID-19. This clone was observed a handful of times. V lost 6 bases to trimming and J lost 6 bases; unmatched junction nucleotides: 6. The CDR3 loop spans 13 amino acids. Germline loops: CDR1 MNHEY, CDR2 SMNVEV (reference sequence). Data came from immunoSEQ multiplex PCR; TCRdb stores just in-frame clones and leaves some out. Of a few hundred thousand clones in the sample, about 90% were seen once. The specimen sequenced was PBMCs or T cells enriched from blood (not recorded which). The clonotype was recovered from a man between 18 and 35 years old who had recovered from COVID-19. The V call is TRBV27, the J call TRBJ2-7, with 9 bases lining up with TRBD2. The CDR3 bases are TGTGCCAGCAGGTCTAGCGGGATCGGCGAGCAGTACTTC. Translation: CASRSSGIGEQYF.